Shown below are 2 T cell receptor beta chains from a single sample sequenced in a study of CD8+ T cells in alopecia areata. Extracted RNA was reverse transcribed, and the resulting cDNA served as sequencing template. TCRdb keeps only in-frame clones here, not all; method: immunoSEQ multiplex PCR. The sample has about 100,000 clones, about four fifths seen once. Treatment denoted: oral pan-JAK inhibitor, 5-10 mg twice daily. The sample in question was CD8+ T cells sorted from blood, obtained at week 24, from a patient treated with tofacitinib. The source is a human donor with alopecia areata.

Of note for this clone: A single base separates this from a much larger clone, so it may be a read error. The genes are TRBV2 and TRBJ1-2; 8 nucleotides agree with TRBD1. The CDR3 totals 15 residues. The V gene's germline CDR1 is SNHLY and CDR2 FYNNEI. The CDR3 bases are TGCGCCAGCAGCCAAGATAGGACAGGGCAATATGGCTACACCTTC. It translates to CASSQDRTGQYGYTF.

This rearrangement joins TRBV7-9 to TRBJ1-5; D is unclear. This CDR3 contains 13 residues. Trimming pared 4 bases from V and 3 bases from J, leaving 7 bases between. Germline CDR1 reads SEHNR; CDR2 reads FQNEAQ (reference sequence). CDR3 protein: CASSWEANQPQHF. In DNA form, the CDR3 reads TGTGCCAGCAGCTGGGAGGCCAATCAGCCCCAGCATTTT.